Below, 21 T cell receptor beta chains from the same sample are listed, as sequenced in a study of T cells in Graves' hyperthyroidism and ophthalmopathy. Researchers took RNA transcripts and amplified the TCR beta CDR3 regions from them. First-round RT-PCR targeting the TCR CDR3 was performed with the HTBI primer set. Each CDR3 protein is one row after TCRdb ran MiXCR on the multiplex PCR reads. The repertoire holds hundreds of thousands of distinct CDR3 sequences, approximately 25% seen once, with 11% in the top ten. The sample was blood. These receptors were collected from a woman aged 25 to 45 with Graves' ophthalmopathy.

Remarks on this clonotype: Because it lacks the conserved phenylalanine or tryptophan at the end, this CDR3 is likely a read error. The J gene is TRBJ1-1, the V gene TRBV4-1; TRBD1 matches 11 bases. J was trimmed by 3 bases and V by 0 bases; bases with no gene match: 9. The CDR3 contains 18 residues. Germline-derived CDR1 and CDR2 are MGHRA and YSYEKL. The CDR3 coding sequence is TGCGCCAGCAGCCAAGATAGGGATGGACAGGGGGCGTACACTGAAGCTTTCTTA. Residues: CASSQDRDGQGAYTEAFL.

V is TRBV24-1 and J is TRBJ2-2, with 7 bases matching TRBD1. CDR1 is KGHDR and CDR2 is SFDVKD in the germline V gene. The trim removed 5 bases at V and 0 bases at J, leaving 8 bases unmatched. The CDR3 runs 17 residues. The CDR3 sequence: CATSVGRGMSNTGELFF. DNA for the CDR3: TGTGCCACCAGTGTGGGCAGGGGGATGTCGAACACCGGGGAGCTGTTTTTT.

V and J are TRBV15 and TRBJ2-4, with D perhaps being TRBD1 or TRBD2 (6 bases each). CDR1 and CDR2 (germline): LNHNV, YYDKDF (reference sequence). The CDR3 consists of 20 residues. V was cut by 0 bases and J by 8 bases, with 29 bases left in between. The CDR3 region has the DNA TGTGCCACCAGCAGAGATGGGGGCAGGAGGGGGGATTTCGCTCTAGACATTCAGTACTTC. This encodes CATSRDGGRRGDFALDIQYF. The variable domain in full, completed from reference TRBV15 and TRBJ2-4, reads DAMVIQNPRYQVTQFGKPVTLSCSQTLNHNVMYWYQQKSSQAPKLLFHYYDKDFNNEADTPDNFQSRRPNTSFCFLDIRSPGLGDTAMYLCATSRDGGRRGDFALDIQYFGAGTRLSVL.

This chain connects TRBV4-2 to TRBJ2-7; 7 bases match TRBD1. The CDR3 consists of 14 residues. The V segment lost 6 bases and the J segment 3 bases; nucleotides outside the gene matches: 8. CDR1 and CDR2 (germline): LGHNA, YNFKEQ. The CDR3 nucleotides are TGTGCCAGCAGTCCCCGACAGGGCGGCTACGAGCAGTACTTC. Its protein is CASSPRQGGYEQYF.

This clonotype has at least ten counts. The chain carries TRBV7-6 and TRBJ2-7; D is perhaps TRBD2 (6 bases). The CDR3 runs 13 residues. V gave up 4 bases and J gave up 5 bases, with 12 bases separating them. CDR1 is SGHVS, CDR2 FNYEAQ, per germline. The CDR3 nucleotides read TGTGCCAGCAGCTCCACCCCGGGGGACGAGCAGTACTTC. Translating it yields CASSSTPGDEQYF.

In its sample, this clonotype was seen many times. The J gene is TRBJ2-5, the V gene TRBV20-1; TRBD2 aligns across 11 bases. CDR1 DFQATT and CDR2 SNEGSKA come from the germline V gene (reference sequence). The CDR3 consists of 15 residues. Germline trimming cut 1 base from V and 2 bases from J; bases unmatched to any gene: 3. The CDR3 coding sequence is TGCAGTGCTAGAGGGGGACTAGCGGAGCAAGAGACCCAGTACTTC. Its translation: CSARGGLAEQETQYF.

This chain links TRBV6-5 with TRBJ2-7, with a possible D match to TRBD1 (5 bases). The CDR3 has 13 residues. V was clipped by 4 bases and J by 6 bases, with 13 bases between them. Germline CDR1 MNHEY, CDR2 SVGAGI. The CDR3 region has the DNA TGTGCCAGCAGTTTGCCTGGACAATTCGAGCAGTACTTC. Translated: CASSLPGQFEQYF.

This clonotype was counted a few times. This CDR3 is CASSFSGTEDYGYTF. CDR3 bases: TGTGCCAGCAGTTTTTCAGGGACAGAGGACTATGGCTACACCTTC. The V call is TRBV12-3 or TRBV12-4, the J call TRBJ1-2; 7 bases agree with TRBD1. The CDR3 extends over 15 amino acids. The J segment lost 3 bases and the V segment lost 3 bases, leaving 7 bases of the junction unmatched.

This clonotype occurred many times. The CDR3 spells CASSQGRDSSYEQYF. The CDR3 nucleotides read TGTGCCAGCAGCCAAGGCCGGGACAGCTCCTACGAGCAGTACTTC. The chain links TRBV3-1 to TRBJ2-7; 7 bases map to TRBD1. Germline CDR1 and CDR2: LGHDT and YNNKEL (reference sequence). This CDR3 is 15 amino acids long. V was clipped by 1 base and J by 0 bases; unmatched bases: 3.

This clonotype was counted between two and nine times. The chain is built from TRBV9 and TRBJ2-5; D is unresolved. The V gene's germline CDR1 is SGDLS and CDR2 YYNGEE. The CDR3 has 12 residues. The V end was cut by 8 bases, the J end by 5 bases, with 13 bases between. Written as DNA, the CDR3 is TGTGCCAGTAATAGGATAGGGGAGACCCAGTACTTC. It yields the protein CASNRIGETQYF.

Many counts were recorded for this clonotype. The CDR3, as DNA: TGCAGTGCTAGAGATCTCCAGGGTCTGGAGACCCAGTACTTC. This translates into CSARDLQGLETQYF. The chain links TRBV20-1 to TRBJ2-5; the D gene is possibly TRBD1 (5 bases). Per the germline V gene, CDR1 is DFQATT and CDR2 is SNEGSKA (reference sequence). The CDR3 extends over 14 amino acids. V gave up 0 bases and J gave up 5 bases, with 13 bases separating them.

This chain connects TRBV24-1 to TRBJ1-2; D remains ambiguous. Germline loops: CDR1 KGHDR, CDR2 SFDVKD. Between the trimmed V and J ends, which lost 3 bases and 1 base, there was a span of 8 bases. The CDR3 is made up of 14 amino acids. The CDR3: CATSDVQVNYGYTF. The CDR3 DNA reads as TGTGCCACCAGTGATGTACAAGTTAACTATGGCTACACCTTC.

The V gene is TRBV20-1, the J gene TRBJ1-2; perhaps TRBD1 as D (5 bases). The length of the CDR3 is 14 residues. Germline V lookup: CDR1 DFQATT, CDR2 SNEGSKA (reference sequence). Trimming took off 0 bases at V and 1 base at J, with 9 bases between the two ends. The CDR3 loop is CSARDGDFNYGYTF. Written as DNA, the CDR3 is TGCAGTGCTAGAGATGGGGACTTTAACTATGGCTACACCTTC.

There are a few counts of this clonotype. This chain links TRBV3-1 with TRBJ1-2, with a possible D match to TRBD1 (5 bases). V was pared by 3 bases and J by 2 bases, with 10 bases between. The length of the CDR3 is 14 residues. CDR1 is LGHDT and CDR2 is YNNKEL in the germline V gene (reference sequence). CDR3 residues: CASSQGGLNYGYTF. The CDR3 DNA follows: TGTGCCAGCAGCCAGGGGGGACTGAACTATGGCTACACCTTC. The entire variable domain, with the rest obtained from reference TRBV3-1 and TRBJ1-2, is as follows: DTAVSQTPKYLVTQMGNDKSIKCEQNLGHDTMYWYKQDSKKFLKIMFSYNNKELIINETVPNRFSPKSPDKAHLNLHINSLELGDSAVYFCASSQGGLNYGYTFGSGTRLTVV.

There are many counts of this clonotype. The chain joins TRBV6-1 to TRBJ2-5; 13 bases map to TRBD2. This CDR3 region has 16 residues. The germline V gene has CDR1 MNHNS and CDR2 SASEGT. J gave up 5 bases and V 7 bases, and 10 bases lay outside the gene matches. Written as DNA, the CDR3 is TGTGCCAGCACCAGACTAGCGGGGGGAGTGGGGGAGACCCAGTACTTC. It translates to CASTRLAGGVGETQYF.

This clonotype was detected many times. This sequence joins TRBV7-2 and TRBJ1-2; D ambiguous. This CDR3 has 14 residues. V was cut by 3 bases and J by 3 bases, with 11 bases left in between. Looked up from germline, CDR1 is SGHTA and CDR2 is FQGNSA. This chain's CDR3 is CASSLDRAHYGYTF. The DNA for the CDR3 is TGTGCCAGCAGCTTGGACCGGGCTCACTATGGCTACACCTTC.

V gene TRBV19 combines with J gene TRBJ2-7; D is perhaps TRBD1 or TRBD2 (5 bases each). Germline CDR1 is LNHDA and CDR2 is SQIVND (reference sequence). Between the trimmed V and J ends, which lost 5 bases and 5 bases, there was a span of 10 bases. CDR3 length: 12 residues. The CDR3 sequence is CASSVGPNEQYF. In nucleotides, the CDR3 is TGTGCCAGTAGTGTGGGACCTAACGAGCAGTACTTC.

This clonotype was observed a few times. This chain uses TRBV10-3 with TRBJ1-2; tentative D call: TRBD1 (6 bases). Germline CDR1 and CDR2: ENHRY and SYGVKD. The CDR3 has 16 residues. Trimming shortened V by 7 bases and J by 0 bases, and 18 bases separated the two germline ends. The CDR3: CAITQGQTTSNYGYTF. CDR3 coding DNA: TGTGCCATCACCCAAGGACAGACAACTTCTAACTATGGCTACACCTTC.

This clonotype was seen ten or more times. J is TRBJ1-1 and V is TRBV6-5; D ambiguous. Deletions cut 6 bases from V and 5 bases from J, with 7 bases between. The CDR3 runs 11 residues. Germline V gene sequence: CDR1 MNHEY, CDR2 SVGAGI. The CDR3 reads CASRTVTEAFF. The CDR3 bases are TGTGCCAGCAGAACAGTGACTGAAGCTTTCTTT.

This clonotype was counted a few times. The chain combines TRBV28 with TRBJ1-2, with D possibly TRBD1 on 5 matching bases. The CDR3 is 14 amino acids. Germline CDR1 is MDHEN and CDR2 is SYDVKM. Trimming left V 3 bases short and J 1 base short, with 9 bases between. The CDR3 region is CASSFSGHNYGYTF. The CDR3 DNA sequence: TGTGCCAGCAGTTTTTCGGGGCATAACTATGGCTACACCTTC.

This clonotype was seen repeatedly, ten times or more. The rearrangement joins TRBV2 to TRBJ1-5; D possibly corresponds to TRBD1 (5 bases). Trimming left V 6 bases short and J 3 bases short, with 15 bases between. Germline V CDR1 and CDR2: SNHLY, FYNNEI. The CDR3 runs to 15 residues. CDR3 residues: CASRAEDTDNQPQHF. In DNA, the CDR3 is TGTGCCAGCAGGGCCGAGGACACAGACAATCAGCCCCAGCATTTT.